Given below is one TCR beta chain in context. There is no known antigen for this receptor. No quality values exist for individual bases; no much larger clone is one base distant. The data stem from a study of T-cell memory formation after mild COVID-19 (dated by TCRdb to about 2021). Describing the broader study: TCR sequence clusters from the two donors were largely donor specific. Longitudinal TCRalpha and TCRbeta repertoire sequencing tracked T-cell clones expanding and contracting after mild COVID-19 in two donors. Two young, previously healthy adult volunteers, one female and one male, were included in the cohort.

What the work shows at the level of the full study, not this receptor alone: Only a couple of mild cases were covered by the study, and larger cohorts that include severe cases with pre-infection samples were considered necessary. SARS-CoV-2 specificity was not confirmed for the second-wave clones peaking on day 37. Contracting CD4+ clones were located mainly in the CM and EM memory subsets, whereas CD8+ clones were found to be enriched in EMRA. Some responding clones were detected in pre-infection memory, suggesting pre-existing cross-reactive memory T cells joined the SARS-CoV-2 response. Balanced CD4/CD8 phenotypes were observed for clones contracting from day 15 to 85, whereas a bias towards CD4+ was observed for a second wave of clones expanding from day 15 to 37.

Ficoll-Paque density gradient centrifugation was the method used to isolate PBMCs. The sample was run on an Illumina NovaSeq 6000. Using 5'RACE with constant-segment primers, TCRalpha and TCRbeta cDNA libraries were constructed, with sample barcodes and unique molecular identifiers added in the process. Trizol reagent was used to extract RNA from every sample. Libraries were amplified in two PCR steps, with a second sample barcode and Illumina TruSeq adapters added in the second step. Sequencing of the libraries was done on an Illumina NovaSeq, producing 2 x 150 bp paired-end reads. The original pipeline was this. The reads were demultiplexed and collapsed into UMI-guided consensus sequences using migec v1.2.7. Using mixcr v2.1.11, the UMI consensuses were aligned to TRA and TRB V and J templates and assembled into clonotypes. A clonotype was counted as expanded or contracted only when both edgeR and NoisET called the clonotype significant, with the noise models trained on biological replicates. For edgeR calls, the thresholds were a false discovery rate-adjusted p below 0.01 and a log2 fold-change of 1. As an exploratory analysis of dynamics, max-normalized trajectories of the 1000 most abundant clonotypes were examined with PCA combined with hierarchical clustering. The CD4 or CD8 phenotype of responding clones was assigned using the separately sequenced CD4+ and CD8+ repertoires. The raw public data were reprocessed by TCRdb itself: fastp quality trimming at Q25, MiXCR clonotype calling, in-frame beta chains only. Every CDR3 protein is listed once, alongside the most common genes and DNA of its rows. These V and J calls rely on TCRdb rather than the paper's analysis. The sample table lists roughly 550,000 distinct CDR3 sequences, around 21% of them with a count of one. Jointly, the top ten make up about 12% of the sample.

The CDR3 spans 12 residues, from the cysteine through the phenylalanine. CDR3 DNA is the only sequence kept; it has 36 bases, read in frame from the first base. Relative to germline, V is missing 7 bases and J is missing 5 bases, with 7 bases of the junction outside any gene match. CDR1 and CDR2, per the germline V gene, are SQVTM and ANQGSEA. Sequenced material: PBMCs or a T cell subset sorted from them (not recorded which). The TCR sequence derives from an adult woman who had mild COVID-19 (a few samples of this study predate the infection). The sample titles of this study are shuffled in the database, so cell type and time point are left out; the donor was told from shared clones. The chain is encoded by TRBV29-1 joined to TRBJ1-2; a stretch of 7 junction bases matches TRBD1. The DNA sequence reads TGCAGCGGCCAGGGGGAAGGGTATGGCTACACCTTC. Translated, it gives CSGQGEGYGYTF.